The 9 T cell receptor beta chains reported below all come from one sample, sequenced in a study of CXCR3-negative and CXCR3-positive naive CD8 T cells. UMI-labeled TRB cDNA libraries were prepared by 5' RACE. From its re-call of the 5' RACE reads, TCRdb lists each CDR3 protein once, without DNA. This repertoire includes tens of thousands of distinct CDR3 sequences. Sequenced: naive CXCR3- CD8+ T cells from blood. Subset given: CD45RO-CCR7+CD27+CD95- naive CD8+ T cells lacking CXCR3 (TNR3-). These receptors were taken from a human donor in good health. Some clones in this sample may be carry-over from other donors' samples.

The rearrangement uses TRBV29-1 and TRBJ2-7. The CDR3 consists of 13 residues. Germline V gene data show CDR1 as SQVTM and CDR2 as ANQGSEA. The CDR3 reads CSVETGATYEQYF.

The chain has TRBV29-1 and TRBJ2-5; TCRdb returns TRBD2, unconfirmable since there is no DNA. The germline CDR1 and CDR2 sequences are SQVTM and ANQGSEA. There are 14 residues in the CDR3. CDR3 region: CSVELLAQEETQYF.

The V call is TRBV29-1, the J call TRBJ1-5; there is no DNA to check the TCRdb D call of TRBD1. The CDR3 spans 15 residues. CDR1 SQVTM and CDR2 ANQGSEA come from the germline V gene. This CDR3 is CSVALSPAGNQPQHF.

The rearrangement uses TRBV29-1 and TRBJ2-7; TCRdb's D call of TRBD1 is untestable without DNA. Germline assignment: CDR1 SQVTM and CDR2 ANQGSEA. There are 12 residues in the CDR3. The CDR3: CSGLTGDNEQFF.

CDR3 region: CASSYSGTSSSEEYF. The chain combines TRBV6-5 with TRBJ2-5; with no DNA, the TCRdb D assignment of TRBD2 cannot be verified. Germline-derived CDR1 and CDR2 are MNHEY and SVGAGI. The CDR3 has 15 amino acids.

This chain links TRBV28 with TRBJ1-1. This CDR3 region has 11 residues. Germline V gives CDR1 MDHEN, CDR2 SYDVKM. This chain's CDR3 is CASNLETEAFF.

The V call is TRBV13, the J call TRBJ2-1; TCRdb's D call, TRBD2, is unchecked because there is no DNA. The CDR3 is 15 residues long. Looked up from germline, CDR1 is PRHDT and CDR2 is FYEKMQ (reference sequence). The chain's CDR3 is CASSSRLAGYNEQFF.

The V and J genes are TRBV29-1 and TRBJ1-1; TCRdb returns TRBD1, unconfirmable since there is no DNA. Germline assignment: CDR1 SQVTM and CDR2 ANQGSEA. The CDR3 loop spans 16 amino acids. CDR3 region: CSVEDPGGWMNTEAFF.

The chain employs TRBV7-6 and TRBJ2-1; the TCRdb call, TRBD1, lacks DNA for checking. Per the germline V gene, CDR1 is SGHVS and CDR2 is FNYEAQ. The CDR3 is made up of 16 amino acids. CDR3 region: CASSSLRTGGVNEQFF.